These T cell receptor beta chains were read from a single sample in a study of blood T cell repertoires in COVID-19. Here immunoSEQ multiplex PCR was the method, and the copy in TCRdb shows in-frame clones only, minus some. The repertoire consists of about 270,000 clones, with around 90% occurring once and the leading ten covering less than 3%. Sequenced: PBMCs or T cells enriched from blood (not recorded which). These receptors were collected from a woman in her fifties or sixties who had recovered from COVID-19. The CDR3 runs from the conserved cysteine through the conserved F or W. The D gene is left open where the match is weak. Clone size is shown for a subset of rows, as once, few, many or a class of expanded clone.

cdr3_aa: CASRIDSRNTEAFF
cdr3_nt: TGTGCCAGCAGGATAGACAGTAGGAACACTGAAGCTTTCTTT
v_call: TRBV6-5
j_call: TRBJ1-1
clone_size: .
d_call: .
cdr3_length: 14

cdr3_aa: CASSPTNRRSYEQYF
cdr3_nt: TGTGCCAGCAGTCCCACAAACAGGCGTTCCTACGAGCAGTACTTC
v_call: TRBV6-5
j_call: TRBJ2-7
clone_size: once
d_call: .
cdr3_length: 15

cdr3_aa: CASSPDPRAGGNQPQHF
cdr3_nt: TGTGCCAGCAGCCCAGATCCCCGAGCAGGGGGCAATCAGCCCCAGCATTTT
v_call: TRBV7-6
j_call: TRBJ1-5
clone_size: .
d_call: .
cdr3_length: 17

cdr3_aa: CATGTGHFNEQFF
cdr3_nt: TGTGCCACCGGGACAGGGCATTTCAATGAGCAGTTCTTC
v_call: TRBV12-3/TRBV12-4
j_call: TRBJ2-1
clone_size: .
d_call: TRBD1
cdr3_length: 13

cdr3_aa: CASSSAARGNTEAFF
cdr3_nt: TGTGCCAGCAGCTCCGCGGCAAGGGGGAACACTGAAGCTTTCTTT
v_call: TRBV7-9
j_call: TRBJ1-1
clone_size: .
d_call: .
cdr3_length: 15

cdr3_aa: CASSLAGPGNTEAFF
cdr3_nt: TGTGCCAGCAGCTTGGCAGGGCCGGGGAACACTGAAGCTTTCTTT
v_call: TRBV5-6
j_call: TRBJ1-1
clone_size: .
d_call: .
cdr3_length: 15

cdr3_aa: CASSLPSTDTQYF
cdr3_nt: TGTGCCAGCAGCTTACCAAGCACAGATACGCAGTATTTT
v_call: TRBV7-9
j_call: TRBJ2-3
clone_size: .
d_call: .
cdr3_length: 13

cdr3_aa: CASRRPGQGGEQYF
cdr3_nt: TGTGCCAGCAGACGGCCGGGACAGGGTGGGGAGCAGTACTTC
v_call: TRBV6-5
j_call: TRBJ2-7
clone_size: once
d_call: TRBD1
cdr3_length: 14

cdr3_aa: CASYRDRAGNYGYTF
cdr3_nt: TGTGCCAGCTACAGGGACAGGGCGGGGAACTATGGCTACACCTTC
v_call: TRBV30
j_call: TRBJ1-2
clone_size: .
d_call: TRBD1
cdr3_length: 15

cdr3_aa: CASSLRTDLNTEAFF
cdr3_nt: TGTGCCAGCAGCCTACGGACAGATTTGAACACTGAAGCTTTCTTT
v_call: TRBV28
j_call: TRBJ1-1
clone_size: .
d_call: .
cdr3_length: 15

cdr3_aa: CASSRGETQYF
cdr3_nt: TGTGCCAGCAGTCGGGGGGAGACCCAGTACTTC
v_call: TRBV7-3
j_call: TRBJ2-5
clone_size: .
d_call: .
cdr3_length: 11

cdr3_aa: CASSDPGWGTGDYGYTF
cdr3_nt: TGTGCCAGCAGTGACCCCGGTTGGGGGACAGGTGATTATGGCTACACCTTC
v_call: TRBV6-1
j_call: TRBJ1-2
clone_size: .
d_call: TRBD1
cdr3_length: 17

cdr3_aa: CASSLEQNEKLFF
cdr3_nt: TGTGCCAGCAGCTTGGAGCAAAATGAAAAACTGTTTTTT
v_call: TRBV5-6
j_call: TRBJ1-4
clone_size: .
d_call: .
cdr3_length: 13

cdr3_aa: CASRNLDRGKNQPQHF
cdr3_nt: TGTGCCAGTAGAAACTTGGACAGGGGGAAAAATCAGCCCCAGCATTTT
v_call: TRBV19
j_call: TRBJ1-5
clone_size: .
d_call: TRBD1
cdr3_length: 16

cdr3_aa: CASSLASGASYNEQFF
cdr3_nt: TGTGCCAGCAGCTTAGCTAGCGGCGCTTCCTACAATGAGCAGTTCTTC
v_call: TRBV7-3
j_call: TRBJ2-1
clone_size: .
d_call: TRBD2
cdr3_length: 16

cdr3_aa: CASSEAPWRNYEQYF
cdr3_nt: TGTGCCAGCAGTGAAGCGCCGTGGAGAAACTACGAGCAGTACTTC
v_call: TRBV2
j_call: TRBJ2-7
clone_size: .
d_call: .
cdr3_length: 15